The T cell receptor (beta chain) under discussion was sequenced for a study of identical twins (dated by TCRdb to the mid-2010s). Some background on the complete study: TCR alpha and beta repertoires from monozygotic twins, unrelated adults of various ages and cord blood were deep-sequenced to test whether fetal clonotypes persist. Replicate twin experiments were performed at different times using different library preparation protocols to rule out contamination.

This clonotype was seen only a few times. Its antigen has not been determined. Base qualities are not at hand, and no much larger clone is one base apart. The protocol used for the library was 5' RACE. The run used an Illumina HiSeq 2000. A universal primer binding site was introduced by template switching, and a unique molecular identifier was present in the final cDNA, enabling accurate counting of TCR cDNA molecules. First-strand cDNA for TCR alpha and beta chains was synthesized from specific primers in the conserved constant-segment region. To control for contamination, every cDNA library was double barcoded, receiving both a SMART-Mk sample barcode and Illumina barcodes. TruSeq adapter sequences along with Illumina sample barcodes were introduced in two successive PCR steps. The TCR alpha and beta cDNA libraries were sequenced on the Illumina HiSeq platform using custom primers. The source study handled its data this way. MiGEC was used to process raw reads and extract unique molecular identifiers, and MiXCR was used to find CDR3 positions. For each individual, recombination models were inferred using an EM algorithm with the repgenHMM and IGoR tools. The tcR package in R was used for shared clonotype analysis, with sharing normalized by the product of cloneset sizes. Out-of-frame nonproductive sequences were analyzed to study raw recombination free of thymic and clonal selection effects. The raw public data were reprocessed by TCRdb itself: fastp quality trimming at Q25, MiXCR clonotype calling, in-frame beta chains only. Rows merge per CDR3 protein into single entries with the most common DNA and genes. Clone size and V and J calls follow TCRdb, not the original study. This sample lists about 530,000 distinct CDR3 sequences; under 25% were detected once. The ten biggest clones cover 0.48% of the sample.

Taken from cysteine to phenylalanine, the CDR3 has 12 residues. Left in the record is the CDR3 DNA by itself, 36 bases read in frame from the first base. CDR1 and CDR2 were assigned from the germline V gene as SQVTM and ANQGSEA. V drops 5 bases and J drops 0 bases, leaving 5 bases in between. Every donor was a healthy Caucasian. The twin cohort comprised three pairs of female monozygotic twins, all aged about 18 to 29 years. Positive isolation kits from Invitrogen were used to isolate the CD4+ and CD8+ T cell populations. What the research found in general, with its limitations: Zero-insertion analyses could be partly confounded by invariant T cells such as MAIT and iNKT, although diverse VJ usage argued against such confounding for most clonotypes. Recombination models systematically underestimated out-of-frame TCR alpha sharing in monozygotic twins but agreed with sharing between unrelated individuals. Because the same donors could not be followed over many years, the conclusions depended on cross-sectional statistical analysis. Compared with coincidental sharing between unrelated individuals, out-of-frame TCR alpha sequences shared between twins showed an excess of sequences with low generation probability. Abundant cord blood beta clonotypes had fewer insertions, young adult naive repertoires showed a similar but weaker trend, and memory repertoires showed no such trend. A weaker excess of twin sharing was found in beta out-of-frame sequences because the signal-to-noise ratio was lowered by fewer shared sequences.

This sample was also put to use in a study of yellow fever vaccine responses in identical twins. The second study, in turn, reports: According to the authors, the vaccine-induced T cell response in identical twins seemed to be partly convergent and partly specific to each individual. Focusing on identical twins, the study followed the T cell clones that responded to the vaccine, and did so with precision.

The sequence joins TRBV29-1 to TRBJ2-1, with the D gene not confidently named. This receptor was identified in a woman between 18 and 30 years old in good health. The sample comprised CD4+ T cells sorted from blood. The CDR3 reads CSVSVSYNEQFF. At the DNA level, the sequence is TGCAGCGTTTCAGTCTCCTACAATGAGCAGTTCTTC.